The 27 T cell receptor beta chains below were found in one sample sequenced in a study of blood T cell repertoires in COVID-19. TCRdb keeps only in-frame clones here, not all; method: immunoSEQ multiplex PCR. This table holds 290,000 or so clones, approximately 86% found once. The sequenced material came from PBMCs or T cells enriched from blood (not recorded which). Every receptor here comes from a woman younger than 35 who had recovered from COVID-19.

V usage is TRBV19 and J usage is TRBJ2-7; weak D call: TRBD2 (6 bases). Germline CDR1 reads LNHDA; CDR2 reads SQIVND (reference sequence). V was shortened by 9 bases and J by 2 bases, with 14 bases between the two germline ends. This CDR3 has 13 amino acids. The CDR3 here is CASRGTATYEQYF. The CDR3 DNA sequence: TGTGCCAGCCGCGGGACTGCCACCTACGAGCAGTACTTC.

The V gene is TRBV5-1, the J gene TRBJ2-1, with 9 bases fitting TRBD1. J lost 9 bases, V lost 0 bases, and 10 bases had no gene match. The CDR3 runs 16 residues. Germline CDR1 reads SGHRS; CDR2 reads YFSETQ. In nucleotides, the CDR3 is TGCGCCAGCAGCTTGGGGGGCTGGGACAGGGTTGGTGAGCAGTTCTTC. Its protein product is CASSLGGWDRVGEQFF.

The chain couples TRBV4-1 to TRBJ1-5, with D possibly being TRBD1 (5 bases). Germline V CDR1 and CDR2: MGHRA, YSYEKL. The CDR3 is 18 residues long. V was pared by 0 bases and J by 1 base, with 16 bases between. The CDR3 sequence: CASSQEGYGRASNQPQHF. CDR3 DNA sequence: TGCGCCAGCAGCCAAGAGGGTTATGGCAGGGCCAGCAATCAGCCCCAGCATTTT.

The rearrangement links TRBV5-1 to TRBJ2-4; possibly TRBD1 for D (6 bases). The CDR3 runs 13 residues. Germline V CDR1 and CDR2: SGHRS, YFSETQ. The V gene lost 0 bases and the J gene lost 5 bases, with 6 bases spanning the gap. The CDR3 DNA reads as TGCGCCAGCAGCTTGGCAGGGGAAAACATTCAGTACTTC. As protein: CASSLAGENIQYF.

The V gene is TRBV7-2, the J gene TRBJ2-5; 7 positions match TRBD2. The CDR3 loop spans 14 amino acids. The trim removed 5 bases at V and 4 bases at J, leaving 7 bases unmatched. CDR1 and CDR2 from the germline V gene are SGHTA and FQGNSA. CDR3 coding DNA: TGTGCCAGCAGCAAAGCGGGGCCTATAGAGACCCAGTACTTC. Its translation: CASSKAGPIETQYF. The variable domain in full, completed from reference TRBV7-2 and TRBJ2-5, reads GAGVSQSPSNKVTEKGKDVELRCDPISGHTALYWYRQSLGQGLEFLIYFQGNSAPDKSGLPSDRFSAERTGGSVSTLTIQRTQQEDSAVYLCASSKAGPIETQYFGPGTRLLVL.

The rearrangement joins TRBV29-1 to TRBJ1-2; D is perhaps TRBD1 (6 bases). CDR1 and CDR2 (germline): SQVTM, ANQGSEA. CDR3 length: 12 residues. V was clipped by 7 bases and J by 2 bases, with 11 bases between them. The CDR3 coding sequence is TGCAGCGGGGTGGACAGCAACTATGGCTACACCTTC. Translated: CSGVDSNYGYTF.

The V and J genes are TRBV12-3 or TRBV12-4 and TRBJ1-2, with a weak D call TRBD1 (6 bases). This CDR3 region has 11 residues. V was cut by 10 bases and J by 8 bases, with 14 bases left in between. The CDR3 loop reads CANQGLGGYTF. CDR3 bases: TGTGCCAACCAGGGGCTAGGCGGCTACACCTTC.

The V gene is TRBV9, the J gene TRBJ1-6; 8 bases are shared with TRBD1. Germline lookup yields CDR1 SGDLS and CDR2 YYNGEE. J was trimmed by 6 bases and V by 0 bases; bases with no gene match: 5. The CDR3 runs to 16 residues. CDR3 residues: CASSVGQGAANSPLHF. CDR3 nucleotide sequence: TGTGCCAGCAGCGTAGGGCAGGGGGCGGCTAATTCACCCCTCCACTTT.

The gene calls are TRBV5-8 and TRBJ2-5; possible D gene TRBD1, 6 bases. In germline, CDR1 is SGHTS, CDR2 YDEGEE. This CDR3 contains 15 residues. V was cut by 4 bases and J by 0 bases, with 13 bases left in between. The CDR3 nucleotides read TGTGCCAGCAGCCCCCAGGGGCGGCACCAAGAGACCCAGTACTTC. Its translation: CASSPQGRHQETQYF.

V usage is TRBV9 and J usage is TRBJ1-5; D uncertain. V shed 3 bases and J shed 3 bases, with 13 bases lying between them. The length of the CDR3 is 15 residues. Germline CDR1 is SGDLS and CDR2 is YYNGEE. CDR3 protein: CASSAGGSYNQPQHF. CDR3 coding DNA: TGTGCCAGCAGCGCGGGAGGATCTTACAATCAGCCCCAGCATTTT.

The V call is TRBV12-3 or TRBV12-4, the J call TRBJ2-5; D gene ambiguous. This CDR3 is 13 amino acids long. V lost 6 bases to trimming and J lost 4 bases, with 12 bases between them. The CDR3 DNA reads as TGTGCCAGCAGCCCCTTATCCCCAGAGACCCAGTACTTC. Its translation: CASSPLSPETQYF.

The V call is TRBV25-1, the J call TRBJ2-1; no clear D. Germline values: CDR1 MGHDK, CDR2 SYGVNS. CDR3 length: 16 residues. Trimming took off 3 bases at V and 8 bases at J, with 20 bases between the two ends. The DNA for the CDR3 is TGTGCCAGCAGTGACCATAGGCGCCGCGCCGGGTATGAGCAGTTCTTC. It yields the protein CASSDHRRRAGYEQFF.

Note on this clone: Other nucleotide sequences from this sample produce the same CDR3. This rearrangement joins TRBV9 to TRBJ2-7, with a possible D match to TRBD1 (5 bases). The V gene's germline CDR1 is SGDLS and CDR2 YYNGEE. This CDR3 is built from 14 residues. The V end was cut by 4 bases, the J end by 4 bases, with 15 bases between. In DNA, the CDR3 is TGTGCCAGCAGCCCAGGACAAACTCAGTACGAGCAGTACTTC. This codes for CASSPGQTQYEQYF.

V usage is TRBV3-1 (or the pseudogene TRBV3-2) and J usage is TRBJ1-2; 11 bases map to TRBD1. This CDR3 is 16 amino acids long. The ends lost 4 bases at V and 7 bases at J; junction bases unmatched: 11. In germline, CDR1 is LGHDT, CDR2 YNNKEL (reference sequence). CDR3 sequence reads: CASSPPGTGGLSGYTF. CDR3 DNA sequence: TGTGCCAGCAGCCCCCCAGGGACAGGGGGACTATCTGGCTACACCTTC.

The J gene is TRBJ2-2, the V gene TRBV19; D ambiguous. Trimming took off 4 bases at V and 0 bases at J, with 15 bases between the two ends. In germline, CDR1 is LNHDA, CDR2 SQIVND (reference sequence). The CDR3 consists of 17 residues. CDR3 amino acids: CASSTPGDPANTGELFF. The CDR3 bases are TGTGCCAGTAGTACCCCGGGTGACCCCGCGAACACCGGGGAGCTGTTTTTT.

This clone was seen just once. The chain has TRBV29-1 and TRBJ2-3, with TRBD2 matching 13 bases. This CDR3 has 16 amino acids. CDR1 and CDR2 from the germline V gene are SQVTM and ANQGSEA. The V gene end was trimmed by 6 bases and the J gene end by 0 bases; junction bases not matched to a gene: 6. The CDR3 protein is CSVDGLAGDSTDTQYF. The CDR3 coding sequence is TGCAGCGTCGACGGACTAGCGGGAGATAGCACAGATACGCAGTATTTT.

As DNA, the CDR3 is TGTGCCAGCAGCTTCGCTGGACTACAAGAGACCCAGTACTTC. Protein sequence: CASSFAGLQETQYF. The rearrangement links TRBV7-2 to TRBJ2-5; maybe TRBD2 (6 bases). Trimming left V 3 bases short and J 2 bases short, with 10 bases between. The CDR3 covers 14 residues. The germline CDR1 and CDR2 sequences are SGHTA and FQGNSA.

This chain uses TRBV5-4 with TRBJ2-7; D is possibly TRBD2 (5 bases). Trimming stripped 4 bases from V and 2 bases from J, with 13 bases between. The CDR3 covers 14 residues. Germline V gene sequence: CDR1 SGHNT, CDR2 YYREEE (reference sequence). This CDR3 is CASSNGPSTYEQYF. CDR3 bases: TGTGCCAGCAGCAACGGACCTAGCACCTACGAGCAGTACTTC.

The chain recombines TRBV7-2 with TRBJ1-5; weak D call: TRBD1 (5 bases). Per germline, CDR1 SGHTA and CDR2 FQGNSA. V gave up 2 bases and J gave up 7 bases, with 12 bases separating them. The CDR3 runs to 14 residues. For the CDR3, the DNA is TGTGCCAGCAGCTTACTTGGGGGGAACCAGCCCCAGCATTTT. The encoded protein is CASSLLGGNQPQHF.

In this sample, this clone turned up once. The CDR3 reads CASSESDGYQPQHF. The CDR3 DNA is TGTGCCAGCAGTGAAAGCGACGGATATCAGCCCCAGCATTTT. The rearrangement links TRBV2 to TRBJ1-5, with unresolved D. This CDR3 has 14 residues. Germline V gene sequence: CDR1 SNHLY, CDR2 FYNNEI. The ends were cut back, 2 bases at V and 5 bases at J, with 10 bases in the middle.

The CDR3 DNA reads TGTGCCAGCAGCAAAAGCGGGGGCTACGAGCAGTACTTC. This sequence encodes CASSKSGGYEQYF. The chain employs TRBV6-5 and TRBJ2-7, with 8 positions matching TRBD2. CDR1 is MNHEY, CDR2 SVGAGI, per germline. The CDR3 has 13 amino acids. V dropped 6 bases and J dropped 3; count of bases not matched to a gene: 4.

V and J are TRBV9 and TRBJ2-1, with D maybe TRBD1 (5 bases). Germline V gives CDR1 SGDLS, CDR2 YYNGEE. The CDR3 sequence is 17 residues long. V shed 4 bases and J shed 2 bases, with 19 bases lying between them. CDR3 residues: CASSPRTFWGAYNEQFF. DNA of the CDR3: TGTGCCAGCAGCCCTCGAACTTTTTGGGGCGCCTACAATGAGCAGTTCTTC.

The chain has TRBV21-1 and TRBJ2-7; the D call of TRBD2 is as the table states it, not checked on the DNA. TRBV21-1 constitutes a pseudogene. The CDR3 extends over 19 amino acids. The CDR3 region has the DNA TGTGCCAGCATTGCCATTGGCTTGCGGGAGGAAGATCGGGCCTACGAGCAGTACTTC. Amino acid sequence: CASIAIGLREEDRAYEQYF.

J is TRBJ2-3 and V is TRBV7-6, with D unclear. The CDR3 sequence is 17 residues long. V lost 1 base and J lost 8, with 22 bases in between. Germline V gene lookup returns CDR1 SGHVS and CDR2 FNYEAQ. The chain's CDR3 is CASSLEVSSAHSGTQYF. CDR3 DNA: TGTGCCAGCAGCTTAGAAGTTAGTTCAGCCCACTCGGGTACGCAGTATTTT.

The count of this clone is one. The chain links TRBV11-2 to TRBJ1-5; D perhaps matches TRBD1 (5 bases). CDR1 and CDR2 (germline): SGHAT, FQNNGV. Trimming stripped 3 bases from V and 0 bases from J, with 12 bases between. The CDR3 consists of 16 residues. The CDR3 nucleotides are TGTGCCAGCAGCTTGGGAGGGGCAATTAGCAATCAGCCCCAGCATTTT. Protein: CASSLGGAISNQPQHF.

This clone was found a few times. The rearrangement links TRBV19 to TRBJ1-2, with 7 bases lining up with TRBD1. V dropped 6 bases and J dropped 3; count of bases not matched to a gene: 13. This CDR3 is 16 amino acids long. Germline V gene sequence: CDR1 LNHDA, CDR2 SQIVND (reference sequence). The CDR3 region has the DNA TGTGCCAGTAGCGGAAACGGACAGGCGGCATACTATGGCTACACCTTC. This sequence encodes CASSGNGQAAYYGYTF. The variable domain in full, completed from reference TRBV19 and TRBJ1-2, reads DGGITQSPKYLFRKEGQNVTLSCEQNLNHDAMYWYRQDPGQGLRLIYYSQIVNDFQKGDIAEGYSVSREKKESFPLTVTSAQKNPTAFYLCASSGNGQAAYYGYTFGSGTRLTVV.

This sequence joins TRBV27 and TRBJ1-2; unclear D gene. V was clipped by 2 bases and J by 5 bases, with 15 bases between them. This CDR3 has 15 amino acids. Germline CDR1 is MNHEY and CDR2 is SMNVEV (reference sequence). CDR3 amino acids: CASSLHRTGEYGYTF. CDR3 coding DNA: TGTGCCAGCAGTTTACATCGGACTGGGGAATATGGCTACACCTTC.